This T cell receptor (beta chain) was sequenced during a study of regulatory T cells in long-lasting Graves disease. This clonotype has at least ten counts. Its antigen is as yet unknown. Time point in this sample: newly diagnosed GD, antithyroid drugs for less than 3 months. RNA extracted from PBMCs served as the sequencing template. Researchers made TCR beta libraries by using iRepertoire HTBI primers and running Arm-PCR on CDR3 regions. TCRdb re-analysed the multiplex PCR reads in MiXCR, keeping a single row per CDR3 protein. The sample yields roughly 560,000 distinct CDR3 sequences, 15% to 20% seen once. This CDR3 comprises 15 residues. V lost 3 bases to trimming and J lost 8 bases; unmatched junction nucleotides: 6. The germline V gene encodes CDR1 SGHRS and CDR2 YFSETQ. Study-level findings and limits: Public clonotype sharing was higher in persistent than newly diagnosed patients.

Another study also made use of these data, one on T cells in Graves' hyperthyroidism and ophthalmopathy. That source notes: Hyperthyroidism had been newly diagnosed in patients aged 18 to 65, and its duration was under 2 months.

The starting material was peripheral blood mononuclear cells (PBMCs), obtained at new diagnosis, from a patient treated with antithyroid drugs. The chain joins TRBV5-1 to TRBJ1-6; 9 bases match TRBD1. This TCR derives from a woman aged 35-60 years with Graves disease. This CDR3 is CASSSMTGGDSPLHF. As DNA, the CDR3 is TGCGCCAGCAGCTCGATGACAGGGGGGGATTCACCCCTCCACTTT. Full variable domain (outside the CDR3, taken from reference TRBV5-1 and TRBJ1-6): KAGVTQTPRYLIKTRGQQVTLSCSPISGHRSVSWYQQTPGQGLQFLFEYFSETQRNKGNFPGRFSGRQFSNSRSEMNVSTLELGDSALYLCASSSMTGGDSPLHFGNGTRLTVT.